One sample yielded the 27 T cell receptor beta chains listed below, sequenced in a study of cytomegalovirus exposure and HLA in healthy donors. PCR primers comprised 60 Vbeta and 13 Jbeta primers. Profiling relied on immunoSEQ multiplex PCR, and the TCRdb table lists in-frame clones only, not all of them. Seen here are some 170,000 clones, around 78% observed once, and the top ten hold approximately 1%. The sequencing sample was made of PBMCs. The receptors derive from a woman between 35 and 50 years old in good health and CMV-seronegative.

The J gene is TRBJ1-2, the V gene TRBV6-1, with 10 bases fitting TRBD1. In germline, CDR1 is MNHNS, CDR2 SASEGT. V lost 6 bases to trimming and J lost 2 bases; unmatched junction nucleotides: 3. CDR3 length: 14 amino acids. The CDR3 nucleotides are TGTGCCAGCAGACCGGGACAGGGGAACTATGGCTACACCTTC. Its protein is CASRPGQGNYGYTF.

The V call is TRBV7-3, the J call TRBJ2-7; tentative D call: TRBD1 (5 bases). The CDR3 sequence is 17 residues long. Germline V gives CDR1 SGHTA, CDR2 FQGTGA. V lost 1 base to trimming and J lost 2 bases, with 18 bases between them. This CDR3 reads CASSLIGGASVPYEQYF. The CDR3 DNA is TGTGCCAGCAGCTTAATAGGTGGGGCTTCGGTCCCCTACGAGCAGTACTTC.

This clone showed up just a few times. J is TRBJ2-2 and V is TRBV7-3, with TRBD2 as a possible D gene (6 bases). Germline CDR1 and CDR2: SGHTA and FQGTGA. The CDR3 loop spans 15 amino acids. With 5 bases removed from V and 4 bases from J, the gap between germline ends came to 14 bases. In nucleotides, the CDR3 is TGTGCCAGCAGCCCCCGGGGCGGGGTCACCGGGGAGCTGTTTTTT. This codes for CASSPRGGVTGELFF. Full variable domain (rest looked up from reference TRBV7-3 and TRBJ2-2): GAGVSQTPSNKVTEKGKYVELRCDPISGHTALYWYRQSLGQGPEFLIYFQGTGAADDSGLPNDRFFAVRPEGSVSTLKIQRTERGDSAVYLCASSPRGGVTGELFFGEGSRLTVL.

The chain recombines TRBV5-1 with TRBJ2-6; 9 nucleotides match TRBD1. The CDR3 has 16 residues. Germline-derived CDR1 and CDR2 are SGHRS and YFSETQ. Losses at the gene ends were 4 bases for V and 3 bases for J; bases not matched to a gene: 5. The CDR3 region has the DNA TGCGCCAGCAGCACAACAGGGGGCGGTGGGGCCAACGTCCTGACTTTC. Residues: CASSTTGGGGANVLTF.

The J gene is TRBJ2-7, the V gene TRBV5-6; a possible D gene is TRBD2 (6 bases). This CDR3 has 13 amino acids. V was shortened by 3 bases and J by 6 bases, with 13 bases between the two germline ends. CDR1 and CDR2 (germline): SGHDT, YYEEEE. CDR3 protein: CASSSYLGGEQYF. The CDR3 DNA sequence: TGTGCCAGCAGCTCCTACCTGGGGGGCGAGCAGTACTTC. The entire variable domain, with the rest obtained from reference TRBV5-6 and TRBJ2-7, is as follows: DAGVTQSPTHLIKTRGQQVTLRCSPKSGHDTVSWYQQALGQGPQFIFQYYEEEERQRGNFPDRFSGHQFPNYSSELNVNALLLGDSALYLCASSSYLGGEQYFGPGTRLTVT.

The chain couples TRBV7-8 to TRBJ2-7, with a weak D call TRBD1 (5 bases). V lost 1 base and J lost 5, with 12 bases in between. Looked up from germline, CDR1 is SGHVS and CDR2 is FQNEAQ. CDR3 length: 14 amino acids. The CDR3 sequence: CASSLDPGPNEQYF. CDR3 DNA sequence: TGTGCCAGCAGCTTAGATCCAGGGCCCAACGAGCAGTACTTC.

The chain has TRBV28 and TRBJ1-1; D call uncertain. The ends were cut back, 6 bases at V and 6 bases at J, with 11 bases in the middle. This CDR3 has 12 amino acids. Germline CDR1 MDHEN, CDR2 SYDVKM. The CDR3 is CASSRSGPEAFF. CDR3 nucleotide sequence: TGTGCCAGCAGCCGGAGCGGGCCTGAAGCTTTCTTT.

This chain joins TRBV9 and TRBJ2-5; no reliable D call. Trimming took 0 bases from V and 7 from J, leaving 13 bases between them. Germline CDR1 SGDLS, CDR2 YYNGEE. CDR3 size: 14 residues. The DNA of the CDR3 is TGTGCCAGCAGCGTAGATCCTAGTCTGGGGACCCAGTACTTC. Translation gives CASSVDPSLGTQYF. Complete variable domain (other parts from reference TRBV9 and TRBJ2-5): DSGVTQTPKHLITATGQRVTLRCSPRSGDLSVYWYQQSLDQGLQFLIQYYNGEERAKGNILERFSAQQFPDLHSELNLSSLELGDSALYFCASSVDPSLGTQYFGPGTRLLVL.

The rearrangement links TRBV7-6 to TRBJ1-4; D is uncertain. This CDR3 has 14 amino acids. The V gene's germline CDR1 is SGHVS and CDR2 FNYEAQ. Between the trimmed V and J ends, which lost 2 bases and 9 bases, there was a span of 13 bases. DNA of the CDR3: TGTGCCAGCAGCTTATCGTCAGGAGGGCAAAAACTGTTTTTT. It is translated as CASSLSSGGQKLFF.

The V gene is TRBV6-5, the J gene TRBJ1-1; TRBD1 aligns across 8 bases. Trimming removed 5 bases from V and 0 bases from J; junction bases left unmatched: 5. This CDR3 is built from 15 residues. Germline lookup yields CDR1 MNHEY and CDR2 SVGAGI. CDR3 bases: TGTGCCAGCAGTCCTCCGGGACAGGTGAACACTGAAGCTTTCTTT. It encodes CASSPPGQVNTEAFF.

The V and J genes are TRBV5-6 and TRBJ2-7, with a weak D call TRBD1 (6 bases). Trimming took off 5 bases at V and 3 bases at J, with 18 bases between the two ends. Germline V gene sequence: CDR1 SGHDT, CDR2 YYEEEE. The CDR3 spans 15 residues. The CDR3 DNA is TGTGCCAGCAGTCGACCGGACGTACAGGGCTACGAGCAGTACTTC. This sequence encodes CASSRPDVQGYEQYF.

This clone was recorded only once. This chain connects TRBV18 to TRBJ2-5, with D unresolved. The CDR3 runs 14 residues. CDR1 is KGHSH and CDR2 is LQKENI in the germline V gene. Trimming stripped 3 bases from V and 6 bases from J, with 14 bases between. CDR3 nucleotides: TGTGCCAGCTCACCGGCTCTCGTGGAGAAGACCCAGTACTTC. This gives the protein CASSPALVEKTQYF.

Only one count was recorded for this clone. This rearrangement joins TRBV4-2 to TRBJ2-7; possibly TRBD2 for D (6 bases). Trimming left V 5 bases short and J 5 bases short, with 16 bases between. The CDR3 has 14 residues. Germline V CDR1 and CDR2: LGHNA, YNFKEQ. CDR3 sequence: CASSGSPGSNEQYF. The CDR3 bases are TGTGCCAGCAGCGGATCCCCCGGGAGCAACGAGCAGTACTTC.

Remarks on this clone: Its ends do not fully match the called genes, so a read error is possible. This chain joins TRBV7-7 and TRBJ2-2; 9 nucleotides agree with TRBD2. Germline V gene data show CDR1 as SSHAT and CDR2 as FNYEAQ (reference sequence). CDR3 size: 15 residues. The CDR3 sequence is CASSRLAENTGELFF. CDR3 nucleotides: TGTGCTAGCAGCAGACTAGCGGAGAACACCGGGGAGCTGTTTTTT.

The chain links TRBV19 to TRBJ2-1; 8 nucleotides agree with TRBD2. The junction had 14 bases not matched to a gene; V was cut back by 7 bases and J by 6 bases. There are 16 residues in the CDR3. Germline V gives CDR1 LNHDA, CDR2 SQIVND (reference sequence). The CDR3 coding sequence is TGTGCCAGTAACAAACTAGCGGAACCATCGGGCAATGAGCAGTTCTTC. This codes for CASNKLAEPSGNEQFF.

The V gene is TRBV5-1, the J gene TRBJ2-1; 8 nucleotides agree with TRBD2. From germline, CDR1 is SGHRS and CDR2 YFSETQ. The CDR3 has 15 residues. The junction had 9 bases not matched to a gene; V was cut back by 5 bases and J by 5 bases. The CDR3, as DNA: TGCGCCAGCAGACCCCAGCCTAGCGGGCACAATGAGCAGTTCTTC. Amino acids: CASRPQPSGHNEQFF.

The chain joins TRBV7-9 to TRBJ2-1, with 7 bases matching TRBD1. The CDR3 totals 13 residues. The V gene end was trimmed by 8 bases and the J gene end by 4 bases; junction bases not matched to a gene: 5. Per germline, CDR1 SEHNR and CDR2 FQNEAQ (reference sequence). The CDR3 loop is CASGRGKYNEQFF. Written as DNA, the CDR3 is TGTGCCAGCGGCAGGGGGAAGTACAATGAGCAGTTCTTC.

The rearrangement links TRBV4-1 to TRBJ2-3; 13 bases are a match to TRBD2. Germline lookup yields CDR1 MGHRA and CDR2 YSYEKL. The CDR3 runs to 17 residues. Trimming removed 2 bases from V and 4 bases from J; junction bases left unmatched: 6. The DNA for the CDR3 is TGCGCCAGCAGCCAACCTTGGACTAGCGGGGGCGCAGATACGCAGTATTTT. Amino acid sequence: CASSQPWTSGGADTQYF.

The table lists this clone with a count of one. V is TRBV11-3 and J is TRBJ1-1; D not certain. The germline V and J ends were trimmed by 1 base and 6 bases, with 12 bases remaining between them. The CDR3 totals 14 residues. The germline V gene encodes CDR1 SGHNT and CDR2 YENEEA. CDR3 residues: CASSLGGWGAEAFF. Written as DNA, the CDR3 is TGTGCCAGCAGCTTAGGAGGATGGGGAGCTGAAGCTTTCTTT.

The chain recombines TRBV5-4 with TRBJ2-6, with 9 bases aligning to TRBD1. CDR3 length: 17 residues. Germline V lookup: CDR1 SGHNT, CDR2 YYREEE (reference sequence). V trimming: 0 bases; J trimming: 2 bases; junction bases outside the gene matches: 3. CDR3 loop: CASSLGTGAAGANVLTF. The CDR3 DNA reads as TGTGCCAGCAGCTTGGGGACAGGGGCGGCTGGGGCCAACGTCCTGACTTTC.

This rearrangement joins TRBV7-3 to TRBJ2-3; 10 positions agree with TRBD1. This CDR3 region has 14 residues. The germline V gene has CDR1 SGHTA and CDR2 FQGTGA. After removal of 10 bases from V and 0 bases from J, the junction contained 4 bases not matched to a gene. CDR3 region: CATRTGGSTDTQYF. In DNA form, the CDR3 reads TGTGCCACCCGGACAGGGGGGAGCACAGATACGCAGTATTTT.

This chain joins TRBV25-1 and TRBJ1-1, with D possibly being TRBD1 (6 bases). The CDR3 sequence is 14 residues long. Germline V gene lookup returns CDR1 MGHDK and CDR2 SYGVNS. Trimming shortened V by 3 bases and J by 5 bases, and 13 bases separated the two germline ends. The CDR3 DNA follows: TGTGCCAGCAGTGAGGACAGAGTGGGGACTGAAGCTTTCTTT. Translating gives CASSEDRVGTEAFF.

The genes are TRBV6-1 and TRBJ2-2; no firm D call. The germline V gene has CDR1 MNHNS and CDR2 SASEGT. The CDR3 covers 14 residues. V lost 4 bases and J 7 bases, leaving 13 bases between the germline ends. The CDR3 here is CASSVKLSIGELFF. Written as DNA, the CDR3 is TGTGCCAGCAGTGTGAAACTATCGATCGGGGAGCTGTTTTTT.

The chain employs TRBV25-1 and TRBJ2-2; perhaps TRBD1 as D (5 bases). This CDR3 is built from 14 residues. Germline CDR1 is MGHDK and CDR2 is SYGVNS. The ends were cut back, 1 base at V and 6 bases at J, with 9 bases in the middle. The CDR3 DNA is TGTGCCAGCAGTGAATCCAGGGTTCCCGGGGAGCTGTTTTTT. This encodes CASSESRVPGELFF.

The CDR3 loop reads CASTLDRNTEAFF. CDR3 in DNA: TGTGCCAGCACCCTGGACAGGAACACTGAAGCTTTCTTT. The chain is built from TRBV7-3 and TRBJ1-1; D is perhaps TRBD1 (6 bases). The CDR3 is made up of 13 amino acids. The V gene lost 7 bases and the J gene lost 1 base, with 10 bases spanning the gap. Germline CDR1 SGHTA, CDR2 FQGTGA.

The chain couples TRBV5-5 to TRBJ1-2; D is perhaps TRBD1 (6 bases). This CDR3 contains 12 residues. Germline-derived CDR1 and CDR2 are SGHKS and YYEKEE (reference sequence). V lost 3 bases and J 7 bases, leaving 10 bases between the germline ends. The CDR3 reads CASSYREGGYTF. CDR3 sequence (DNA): TGTGCCAGCAGCTACAGGGAGGGTGGCTACACCTTC.

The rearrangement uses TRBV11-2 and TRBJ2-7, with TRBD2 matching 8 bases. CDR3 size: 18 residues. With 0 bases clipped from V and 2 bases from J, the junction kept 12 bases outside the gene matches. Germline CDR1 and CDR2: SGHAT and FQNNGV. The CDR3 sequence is CASSLDRAGARRPYEQYF. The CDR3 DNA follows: TGTGCCAGCAGCTTAGATCGAGCGGGGGCACGTCGCCCCTACGAGCAGTACTTC.